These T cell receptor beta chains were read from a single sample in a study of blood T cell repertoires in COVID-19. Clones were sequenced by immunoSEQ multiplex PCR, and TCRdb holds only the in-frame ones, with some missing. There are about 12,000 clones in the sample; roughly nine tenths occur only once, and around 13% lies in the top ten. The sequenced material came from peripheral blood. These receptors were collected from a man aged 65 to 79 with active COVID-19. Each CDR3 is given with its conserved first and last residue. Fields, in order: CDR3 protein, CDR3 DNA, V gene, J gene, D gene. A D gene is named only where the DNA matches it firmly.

cdr3_aa: CASSAWAWTGVGYNEQFF
cdr3_nt: TGTGCCAGCAGCGCCTGGGCTTGGACGGGAGTAGGCTACAATGAGCAGTTCTTC
v_call: TRBV7-6
j_call: TRBJ2-1
d_call: -

cdr3_aa: CAWSVPLADDNEQFF
cdr3_nt: TGTGCCTGGAGTGTACCACTAGCGGACGACAATGAGCAGTTCTTC
v_call: TRBV30
j_call: TRBJ2-1
d_call: TRBD2

cdr3_aa: CASAGQSGTGELFF
cdr3_nt: TGTGCCAGCGCCGGTCAATCGGGAACCGGGGAGCTGTTTTTT
v_call: TRBV5-5
j_call: TRBJ2-2
d_call: -

cdr3_aa: CASSAGNPETQYF
cdr3_nt: TGCGCCAGCAGCGCAGGGAATCCGGAGACCCAGTACTTC
v_call: TRBV5-1
j_call: TRBJ2-5
d_call: -

cdr3_aa: CASTTRQSNTEAFF
cdr3_nt: TGTGCCAGCACCACGAGACAGTCGAACACTGAAGCTTTCTTT
v_call: TRBV6-5
j_call: TRBJ1-1
d_call: -

cdr3_aa: CATKRSSGGSDTQYF
cdr3_nt: TGTGCCACCAAACGCTCCAGCGGGGGATCAGATACGCAGTATTTT
v_call: TRBV5-8
j_call: TRBJ2-3
d_call: TRBD2

cdr3_aa: CASSDFGNEKLFF
cdr3_nt: TGTGCCAGTTCGGACTTCGGGAATGAAAAACTGTTTTTT
v_call: TRBV19
j_call: TRBJ1-4
d_call: -

cdr3_aa: CASSSGTGNQPQHF
cdr3_nt: TGTGCCAGCAGTTCCGGGACAGGGAATCAGCCCCAGCATTTT
v_call: TRBV6-5
j_call: TRBJ1-5
d_call: TRBD1

cdr3_aa: CSVDRGQGFPEAFF
cdr3_nt: TGCAGCGTCGACAGGGGACAGGGGTTCCCTGAAGCTTTCTTT
v_call: TRBV29-1
j_call: TRBJ1-1
d_call: TRBD1

cdr3_aa: CASTSFGNTEAFF
cdr3_nt: TGTGCCAGCACCTCTTTCGGGAACACTGAAGCTTTCTTT
v_call: TRBV7-9
j_call: TRBJ1-1
d_call: -

cdr3_aa: CASSPQRLAGENEQFF
cdr3_nt: TGCGCCAGCAGCCCACAGCGCCTAGCGGGGGAGAATGAGCAGTTCTTC
v_call: TRBV4-1
j_call: TRBJ2-1
d_call: TRBD2

cdr3_aa: CASSSGGDQPQHF
cdr3_nt: TGTGCCAGCAGCTCCGGCGGTGACCAGCCCCAGCATTTT
v_call: TRBV7-3
j_call: TRBJ1-5
d_call: -

cdr3_aa: CASSTVGGAYEQYF
cdr3_nt: TGTGCCAGTAGTACCGTAGGGGGGGCCTACGAGCAGTACTTC
v_call: TRBV19
j_call: TRBJ2-7
d_call: -

cdr3_aa: CASSIAGGHNEQFF
cdr3_nt: TGTGCCAGCAGCATAGCGGGAGGGCATAATGAGCAGTTCTTC
v_call: TRBV6-5
j_call: TRBJ2-1
d_call: TRBD2

cdr3_aa: CASSPRDRSNTDTQYF
cdr3_nt: TGTGCCAGCAGCCCTCGGGACAGGAGCAACACAGATACGCAGTATTTT
v_call: TRBV9
j_call: TRBJ2-3
d_call: TRBD1

cdr3_aa: CSAGQGAGYGYTF
cdr3_nt: TGCAGCGCTGGACAGGGGGCGGGCTATGGCTACACCTTC
v_call: TRBV29-1
j_call: TRBJ1-2
d_call: TRBD1